This T cell receptor (beta chain) was captured by sequencing in a study of CD8 T cells in ankylosing spondylitis. Whole-study results and caveats: The study identified a TCR beta motif of fewer than 10 highly homologous variants that appeared characteristic of ankylosing spondylitis blood.

A word on this clonotype: What it binds is not known.

This CDR3 has 13 amino acids. The ends were cut back, 1 base at V and 4 bases at J, with 8 bases in the middle. Germline values: CDR1 SGHKS, CDR2 YYEKEE (reference sequence). TCRdb itself ran the 5' RACE reads through MiXCR, one entry per CDR3 protein. The sample carries about 440,000 distinct CDR3 sequences, roughly a sixth recorded once. The sequencing sample was made of blood, either unsorted or a sorted T cell fraction (not recorded which). The TCR was taken from a male donor with ankylosing spondylitis. V gene TRBV5-5 combines with J gene TRBJ1-2; a weak D match, TRBD1 (5 bases). The CDR3, as DNA: TGTGCCAGCAGCTTGCAGGGACCCTATGGCTACACCTTC. Amino acid sequence: CASSLQGPYGYTF.